The subject of this entry is one T cell receptor beta chain. The sample is drawn from a study of blood T cell repertoires in COVID-19. Study in general: Sites in the United States, Italy and Spain provided acute and convalescent COVID-19 samples.

The J segment lost 4 bases and the V segment lost 2 bases, leaving 5 bases of the junction unmatched. CDR1 MDHEN and CDR2 SYDVKM come from the germline V gene. This CDR3 contains 15 residues. Per the study methods: Amplifying reference gene primers gave estimates of nucleated cell counts. The table came from immunoSEQ multiplex PCR; TCRdb's copy has only in-frame clones and leaves some out. That table supplies the V and J calls and clone size; D and trimming were determined from the DNA. This table holds some 150,000 clones, 88% found once. The sample taken for sequencing was peripheral blood. The chain recombines TRBV28 with TRBJ1-2; 9 nucleotides align to TRBD1. The receptor's source is a human donor in a cohort sampled during active COVID-19. Here the CDR3 reads CASSLGDRVLYGYTF. CDR3 nucleotides: TGTGCCAGCAGTTTAGGGGACAGGGTTCTCTATGGCTACACCTTC.